The 11 T cell receptor beta chains below were found in one sample sequenced in a study of graft-versus-host responses after intestinal transplantation. Which antigens these TCRs recognize remains unknown. Here immunoSEQ multiplex PCR was the method, and the copy in TCRdb shows in-frame clones only, minus some. The sample holds about 99,000 clones, roughly 90% seen once. This specimen was unstimulated CD4+ T cells sorted from spleen or lymph node cells, taken before intestinal transplant. All receptors derive from a human donor who received an intestinal transplant.

The rearrangement uses TRBV9 and TRBJ2-2, with no clear D. The V gene's germline CDR1 is SGDLS and CDR2 YYNGEE. CDR3 length: 12 amino acids. Trimming shortened V by 7 bases and J by 1 base, and 5 bases separated the two germline ends. The CDR3 is CASFGNTGELFF. Here the CDR3 DNA reads TGTGCCAGCTTCGGGAACACCGGGGAGCTGTTTTTT.

The V gene is TRBV25-1, the J gene TRBJ2-2, with D unclear. The V and J ends lost 7 bases and 4 bases respectively, with 4 bases between them. The germline V gene has CDR1 MGHDK and CDR2 SYGVNS. The CDR3 spans 11 residues. Here the CDR3 DNA reads TGTGCCAGCACTACCACCGGGGAGCTGTTTTTT. The encoded protein is CASTTTGELFF.

About this clone: Other DNA sequences in this sample translate to the same CDR3. The chain carries TRBV7-7 and TRBJ2-2; 8 bases match TRBD1. Looked up from germline, CDR1 is SSHAT and CDR2 is FNYEAQ (reference sequence). The CDR3 length is 16 residues. V shed 5 bases, J shed 3 bases, and the junction held 8 bases outside the gene matches. The DNA of the CDR3 is TGTGCCAGCAGCCCTGGACAGGGACTGGACACCGGGGAGCTGTTTTTT. Translated: CASSPGQGLDTGELFF. The full variable domain, rest sourced from reference TRBV7-7 and TRBJ2-2, is GAGVSQSPRYKVTKRGQDVTLRCDPISSHATLYWYQQALGQGPEFLTYFNYEAQPDKSGLPSDRFSAERPEGSISTLTIQRTEQRDSAMYRCASSPGQGLDTGELFFGEGSRLTVL.

This clone showed up just a few times. The rearrangement uses TRBV7-9 and TRBJ1-3; D remains unclear. The germline V and J ends were trimmed by 0 bases and 3 bases, with 12 bases remaining between them. CDR1 and CDR2 from the germline V gene are SEHNR and FQNEAQ (reference sequence). The CDR3 has 16 amino acids. CDR3 amino acids: CASSLAMPGGGNTIYF. The CDR3, as DNA: TGTGCCAGCAGCTTAGCGATGCCAGGTGGTGGAAACACCATATATTTT.

The rearrangement links TRBV7-3 to TRBJ2-3; D is ambiguous. The V end was cut by 2 bases, the J end by 1 base, with 7 bases between. Per the germline V gene, CDR1 is SGHTA and CDR2 is FQGTGA. The CDR3 spans 14 residues. The CDR3 DNA follows: TGTGCCAGCAGCTTAGGCCCCCGCACAGATACGCAGTATTTT. This codes for CASSLGPRTDTQYF.

This clone was counted between two and nine times. The sample carries other DNA sequences with the same CDR3. The chain recombines TRBV29-1 with TRBJ1-1; D uncertain. Germline V gene sequence: CDR1 SQVTM, CDR2 ANQGSEA. The germline V and J ends were trimmed by 7 bases and 1 base, with 4 bases remaining between them. This CDR3 is 10 amino acids long. CDR3 coding DNA: TGCAGCGGACAGAACACTGAAGCTTTCTTT. Amino acids: CSGQNTEAFF.

The rearrangement uses TRBV2 and TRBJ2-3, with D maybe TRBD2 (5 bases). CDR1 is SNHLY, CDR2 FYNNEI, per germline. CDR3 length: 13 amino acids. V lost 6 bases and J lost 2, with 9 bases in between. The CDR3 loop reads CASRFGDTDTQYF. CDR3 in DNA: TGTGCCAGCAGATTCGGGGACACAGATACGCAGTATTTT.

The chain is built from TRBV7-9 and TRBJ2-3; D gene unclear. The CDR3 contains 16 residues. V lost 1 base, J lost 2 bases, and 13 bases lay in between. Germline V gene lookup returns CDR1 SEHNR and CDR2 FQNEAQ (reference sequence). CDR3: CASSLVRLVVTDTQYF. In DNA, the CDR3 is TGTGCCAGCAGCTTAGTGAGGCTAGTCGTCACAGATACGCAGTATTTT.

This chain links TRBV6-6 with TRBJ1-1; maybe TRBD1 (5 bases). Germline CDR1 and CDR2: MNHNY and SVGAGI (reference sequence). CDR3 length equals 13 residues. V shed 8 bases and J shed 1 base, with 11 bases lying between them. DNA for the CDR3: TGTGCCAGCGGTCCTAGGGGGAACACTGAAGCTTTCTTT. This encodes CASGPRGNTEAFF.

Only one count was recorded for this clone. J is TRBJ1-5 and V is TRBV6-5; 9 bases align to TRBD1. Germline CDR1 and CDR2: MNHEY and SVGAGI. The ends lost 7 bases at V and 5 bases at J; junction bases unmatched: 6. This CDR3 is built from 14 residues. CDR3 DNA: TGTGCCAGCACCCGACAGGGGGTCGATCAGCCCCAGCATTTT. It yields the protein CASTRQGVDQPQHF.

The rearrangement links TRBV2 to TRBJ1-3; no firm D call. Trimming took off 7 bases at V and 0 bases at J, with 10 bases between the two ends. CDR3 length equals 14 residues. The germline V gene has CDR1 SNHLY and CDR2 FYNNEI. The CDR3 protein is CASTQPGSGNTIYF. The CDR3 bases are TGTGCCAGCACCCAACCCGGCTCTGGAAACACCATATATTTT.